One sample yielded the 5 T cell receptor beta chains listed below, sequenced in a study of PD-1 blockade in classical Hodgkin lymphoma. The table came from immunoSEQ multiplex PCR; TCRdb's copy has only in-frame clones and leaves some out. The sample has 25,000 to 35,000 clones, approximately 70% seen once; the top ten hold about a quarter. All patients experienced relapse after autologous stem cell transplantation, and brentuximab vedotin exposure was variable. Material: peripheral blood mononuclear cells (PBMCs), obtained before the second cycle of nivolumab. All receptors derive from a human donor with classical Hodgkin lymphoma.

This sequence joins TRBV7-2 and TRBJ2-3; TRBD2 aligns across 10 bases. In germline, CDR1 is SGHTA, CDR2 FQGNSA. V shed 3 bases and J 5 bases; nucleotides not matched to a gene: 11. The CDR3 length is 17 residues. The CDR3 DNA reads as TGTGCCAGCAGCTTGAATTTAGCGGGGGGACTCGGAGATACGCAGTATTTT. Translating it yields CASSLNLAGGLGDTQYF. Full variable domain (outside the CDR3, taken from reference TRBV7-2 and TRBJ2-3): GAGVSQSPSNKVTEKGKDVELRCDPISGHTALYWYRQSLGQGLEFLIYFQGNSAPDKSGLPSDRFSAERTGGSVSTLTIQRTQQEDSAVYLCASSLNLAGGLGDTQYFGPGTRLTVL.

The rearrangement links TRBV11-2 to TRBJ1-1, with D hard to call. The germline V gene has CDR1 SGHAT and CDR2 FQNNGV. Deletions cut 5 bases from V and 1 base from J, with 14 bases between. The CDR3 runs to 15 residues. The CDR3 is CASSNADGKNTEAFF. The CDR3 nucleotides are TGTGCCAGCAGCAACGCAGACGGGAAGAACACTGAAGCTTTCTTT.

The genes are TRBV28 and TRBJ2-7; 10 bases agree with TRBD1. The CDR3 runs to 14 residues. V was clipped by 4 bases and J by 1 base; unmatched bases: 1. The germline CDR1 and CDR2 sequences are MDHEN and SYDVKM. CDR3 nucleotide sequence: TGTGCCAGCAGTTCGGACAGGGGGTCCTACGAGCAGTACTTC. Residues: CASSSDRGSYEQYF.

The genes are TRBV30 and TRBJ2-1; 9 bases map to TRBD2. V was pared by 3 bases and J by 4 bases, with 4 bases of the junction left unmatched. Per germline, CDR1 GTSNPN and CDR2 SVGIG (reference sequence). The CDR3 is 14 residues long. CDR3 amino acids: CAWRTSGTYNEQFF. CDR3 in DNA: TGTGCCTGGAGGACTAGCGGAACTTACAATGAGCAGTTCTTC.

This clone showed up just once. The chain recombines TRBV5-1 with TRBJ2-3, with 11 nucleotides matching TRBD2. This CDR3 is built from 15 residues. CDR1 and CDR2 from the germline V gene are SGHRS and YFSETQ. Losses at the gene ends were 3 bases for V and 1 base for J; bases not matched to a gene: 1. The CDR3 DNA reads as TGCGCCAGCAGCTGGGGACTAGCGGGCACAGATACGCAGTATTTT. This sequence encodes CASSWGLAGTDTQYF.